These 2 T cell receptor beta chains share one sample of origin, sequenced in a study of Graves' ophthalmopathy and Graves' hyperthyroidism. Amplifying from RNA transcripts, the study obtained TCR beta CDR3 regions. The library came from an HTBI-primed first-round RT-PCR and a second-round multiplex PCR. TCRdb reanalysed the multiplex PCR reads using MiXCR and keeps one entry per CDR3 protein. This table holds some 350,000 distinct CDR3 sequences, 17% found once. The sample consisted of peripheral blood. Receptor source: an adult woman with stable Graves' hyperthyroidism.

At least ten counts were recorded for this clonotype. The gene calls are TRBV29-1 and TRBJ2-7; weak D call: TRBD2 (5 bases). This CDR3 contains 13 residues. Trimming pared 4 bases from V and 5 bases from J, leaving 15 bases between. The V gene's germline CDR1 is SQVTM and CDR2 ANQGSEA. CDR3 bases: TGCAGCGTTGCTGGCGGGCTTGGAGACGAGCAGTACTTC. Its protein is CSVAGGLGDEQYF.

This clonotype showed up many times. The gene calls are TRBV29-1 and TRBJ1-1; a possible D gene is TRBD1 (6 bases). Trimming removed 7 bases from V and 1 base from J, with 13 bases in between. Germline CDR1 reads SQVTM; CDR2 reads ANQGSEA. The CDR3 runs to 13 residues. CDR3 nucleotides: TGCAGCGCGTGGGACACGAAGAACACTGAAGCTTTCTTT. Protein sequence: CSAWDTKNTEAFF.